These 29 T cell receptor beta chains came from one sample sequenced in a study of neurological immune-mediated disorders. TCRdb re-called the 5' RACE reads with MiXCR, one entry per CDR3 protein. The table shows some 22,000 distinct CDR3 sequences, with about 13% occurring only once. Time point reported: technical triplicate 1. The source material was CD4+ T cells from blood. The receptors originated from a female donor with HTLV-1-associated myelopathy (HAM/TSP).

This clonotype was seen many times. The chain uses TRBV20-1 and TRBJ2-7; the match to TRBD2 covers 10 bases. Germline V lookup: CDR1 DFQATT, CDR2 SNEGSKA (reference sequence). This CDR3 comprises 15 residues. The V segment lost 3 bases and the J segment 2 bases; nucleotides outside the gene matches: 7. The CDR3 DNA reads as TGCAGTGCTAGGTATCCAGCGGGAGGGCCCTACGAGCAGTACTTC. This gives the protein CSARYPAGGPYEQYF.

This clonotype was counted at least ten times. One end of the junction varies from germline; a read error may be responsible. The chain joins TRBV5-1 to TRBJ2-5, with D unclear. Per the germline V gene, CDR1 is SGHRS and CDR2 is YFSETQ. The CDR3 is made up of 12 amino acids. CDR3 loop: CASSLVEETRYF. CDR3 bases: TGCGCCAGCAGCTTGGTGGAAGAGACCCGGTACTTC.

This clonotype was observed at least ten times. The rearrangement joins TRBV28 to TRBJ2-1, with 9 positions matching TRBD2. Germline CDR1 and CDR2: MDHEN and SYDVKM. V shed 1 base and J 5 bases; nucleotides not matched to a gene: 12. CDR3 size: 18 residues. For the CDR3, the DNA is TGTGCCAGCAGTTTATTTAGGCTAGCGGGGCGGAGAAACAATGAGCAGTTCTTC. This translates into CASSLFRLAGRRNNEQFF.

This clonotype has at least ten counts. This sequence joins TRBV5-1 and TRBJ2-7; 11 bases agree with TRBD1. In germline, CDR1 is SGHRS, CDR2 YFSETQ. The J segment lost 6 bases and the V segment lost 4 bases, leaving 6 bases of the junction unmatched. This CDR3 contains 14 residues. The CDR3 is CASSPGTGGSEQYF. Here the CDR3 DNA reads TGCGCCAGCAGCCCCGGGACAGGGGGAAGCGAGCAGTACTTC.

In its sample, this clonotype is medium-sized. One junction end does not reproduce the germline sequence, and a read error may be involved. DNA for the CDR3: TGCAGTGCTAGGACGGTGAACTATGACTACACCTTC. Translated, it gives CSARTVNYDYTF. The V and J genes are TRBV20-1 and TRBJ1-2; D unclear. There are 12 residues in the CDR3. The germline V gene encodes CDR1 DFQATT and CDR2 SNEGSKA (reference sequence).

This clonotype was counted ten times or more. The chain recombines TRBV20-1 with TRBJ1-6, with a tentative D call TRBD1 (5 bases). CDR3 size: 16 residues. V lost 0 bases and J lost 1, with 10 bases in between. CDR1 and CDR2 from the germline V gene are DFQATT and SNEGSKA (reference sequence). CDR3 in amino acids: CSARDRGKSYNSPLHF. CDR3 bases: TGCAGTGCTAGAGATCGGGGGAAATCCTATAATTCACCCCTCCACTTT.

This clonotype was seen at least ten times. The chain is built from TRBV11-2 and TRBJ1-2, with D perhaps matching TRBD1 (5 bases). V lost 5 bases and J lost 7, with 20 bases in between. CDR3 length: 15 residues. Germline values: CDR1 SGHAT, CDR2 FQNNGV. The CDR3 region is CASSTRDSRNCGYTF. CDR3 nucleotide sequence: TGTGCCAGCAGCACCCGGGACTCCAGGAATTGTGGCTACACCTTC.

This clonotype was observed many times. This chain links TRBV7-2 with TRBJ1-3, with D unresolved. With 3 bases removed from V and 0 bases from J, the gap between germline ends came to 9 bases. CDR3 length equals 15 residues. Germline CDR1 reads SGHTA; CDR2 reads FQGNSA. CDR3 coding DNA: TGTGCCAGCAGCTTGTCGGGGTTCTCTGGAAACACCATATATTTT. It yields the protein CASSLSGFSGNTIYF.

This clonotype occurred many times. The J gene is TRBJ2-1, the V gene TRBV3-1, with D maybe TRBD1 (5 bases). This CDR3 is 12 amino acids long. CDR1 and CDR2 (germline): LGHDT, YNNKEL (reference sequence). Trimming pared 6 bases from V and 7 bases from J, leaving 10 bases between. The CDR3 region has the DNA TGTGCCAGCAGTCAGCAGGGAAATGAGCAGTTCTTC. Its protein product is CASSQQGNEQFF.

This clonotype was seen many times. The chain joins TRBV2 to TRBJ1-1, with D unresolved. Germline V gene sequence: CDR1 SNHLY, CDR2 FYNNEI. Trimming shortened V by 4 bases and J by 5 bases, and 14 bases separated the two germline ends. This CDR3 has 14 residues. For the CDR3, the DNA is TGTGCCAGCAGTGCCTCCCTTTCTGGGACTGAAGCTTTCTTT. Translation gives CASSASLSGTEAFF.

This clonotype has at least ten counts. This chain connects TRBV15 to TRBJ1-5; 11 nucleotides align to TRBD1. J gave up 4 bases and V 4 bases, and 9 bases lay outside the gene matches. This CDR3 has 17 amino acids. CDR1 and CDR2 from the germline V gene are LNHNV and YYDKDF (reference sequence). The CDR3 is CATSTLEDRGRNQPQHF. CDR3 nucleotide sequence: TGTGCCACCAGCACCCTGGAGGACAGGGGGCGAAATCAGCCCCAGCATTTT. Complete variable domain (other parts from reference TRBV15 and TRBJ1-5): DAMVIQNPRYQVTQFGKPVTLSCSQTLNHNVMYWYQQKSSQAPKLLFHYYDKDFNNEADTPDNFQSRRPNTSFCFLDIRSPGLGDTAMYLCATSTLEDRGRNQPQHFGDGTRLSIL.

This clonotype came up many times. This chain links TRBV20-1 with TRBJ2-2, with 9 nucleotides matching TRBD1. V shed 5 bases and J 4 bases; nucleotides not matched to a gene: 14. CDR3 length: 17 residues. Germline CDR1 is DFQATT and CDR2 is SNEGSKA (reference sequence). Here the CDR3 reads CSAPGGGGQGGTGELFF. CDR3 sequence (DNA): TGCAGTGCTCCCGGGGGAGGGGGACAGGGCGGCACCGGGGAGCTGTTTTTT.

This clonotype is medium-sized in the sample. The rearrangement joins TRBV7-9 to TRBJ2-4; D call uncertain. CDR1 and CDR2 (germline): SEHNR, FQNEAQ (reference sequence). The ends were cut back, 5 bases at V and 7 bases at J, with 15 bases in the middle. The CDR3 has 14 residues. In DNA, the CDR3 is TGTGCCAGCAGCGGCGTCGAGGAAATTAACATTCAGTACTTC. This codes for CASSGVEEINIQYF.

This clonotype was seen at least ten times. The chain couples TRBV4-3 to TRBJ2-2; D gene ambiguous. V was shortened by 0 bases and J by 3 bases, with 8 bases between the two germline ends. Germline V gene sequence: CDR1 LGHNA, CDR2 YSLEER. The CDR3 consists of 15 residues. The CDR3 bases are TGCGCCAGCAGCCAAGATGTCTTCTACACCGGGGAGCTGTTTTTT. Protein: CASSQDVFYTGELFF.

This clonotype was detected ten times or more. The rearrangement joins TRBV7-4 to TRBJ1-1; maybe TRBD1 (5 bases). The CDR3 runs 15 residues. Trimming removed 5 bases at V and 2 bases at J, with 15 bases between. Germline assignment: CDR1 SGHVT and CDR2 SQSDAQ. CDR3 residues: CASSPKSGGNTEAFF. CDR3 coding DNA: TGTGCCAGCAGCCCGAAATCGGGGGGTAACACTGAAGCTTTCTTT. The variable domain in full, with the rest retrieved from reference TRBV7-4 and TRBJ1-1, is GAGVSQSPRYKVAKRGRDVALRCDSISGHVTLYWYRQTLGQGSEVLTYSQSDAQRDKSGRPSGRFSAERPERSVSTLKIQRTEQGDSAVYLCASSPKSGGNTEAFFGQGTRLTVV.

The rearrangement links TRBV12-3 or TRBV12-4 to TRBJ2-2; no clear D. V gave up 3 bases and J gave up 9 bases, with 11 bases separating them. CDR3 length: 13 residues. For the CDR3, the DNA is TGTGCCAGCAGTTTCCTGCAGGCAAGGGAGCTGTTTTTT. Its translation: CASSFLQARELFF.

The V and J genes are TRBV18 and TRBJ1-2; no reliable D call. The CDR3 runs 13 residues. V lost 1 base and J 1 base, leaving 4 bases between the germline ends. Germline-derived CDR1 and CDR2 are KGHSH and LQKENI. Here the CDR3 DNA reads TGTGCCAGCTCACCACAGGTTAACTATGGCTACACCTTC. Encoded protein: CASSPQVNYGYTF.

This clonotype is classed as medium-sized. This rearrangement joins TRBV10-3 to TRBJ2-7; D might be TRBD1 (5 bases). Trimming removed 6 bases from V and 4 bases from J, with 19 bases in between. The length of the CDR3 is 15 residues. Germline V CDR1 and CDR2: ENHRY, SYGVKD. The CDR3 region has the DNA TGTGCCATCAGATCAGACAGAACTCCTTATTACGAGCAGTACTTC. Translated: CAIRSDRTPYYEQYF.

This clonotype has a count of ten or more. The chain is built from TRBV5-1 and TRBJ2-3; possibly TRBD1 for D (5 bases). Trimming removed 2 bases from V and 4 bases from J, with 14 bases in between. The CDR3 consists of 15 residues. The germline gives CDR1 SGHRS, CDR2 YFSETQ. The CDR3 region has the DNA TGCGCCAGCAGCTTAGGGGTGGTAGATCCAGATACGCAGTATTTT. Protein: CASSLGVVDPDTQYF.

This clonotype came up many times. This chain links TRBV7-3 with TRBJ2-3; 9 positions match TRBD2. Germline assignment: CDR1 SGHTA and CDR2 FQGTGA. CDR3 length: 15 residues. The J segment lost 2 bases and the V segment lost 4 bases, leaving 4 bases of the junction unmatched. CDR3 DNA: TGTGCCAGCAGCTGGAGCGGGAGGTACACAGATACGCAGTATTTT. Translation: CASSWSGRYTDTQYF.

This clonotype was picked up many times. The chain couples TRBV5-1 to TRBJ2-7; D not certain. The length of the CDR3 is 13 residues. Germline V CDR1 and CDR2: SGHRS, YFSETQ. V lost 3 bases to trimming and J lost 0 bases, with 7 bases between them. The CDR3 protein is CASSSTSSYEQYF. The CDR3 DNA sequence: TGCGCCAGCAGCTCAACATCCTCCTACGAGCAGTACTTC.

This clonotype has at least ten counts. The rearrangement joins TRBV7-2 to TRBJ2-3; 10 bases fit TRBD2. This CDR3 comprises 20 residues. Trimming took 5 bases from V and 0 from J; bases not matched to a gene: 17. Germline values: CDR1 SGHTA, CDR2 FQGNSA. CDR3 in DNA: TGTGCCAGCAGCCCCTGGGGTAGCGGGAGGCCTGGAAGTAGCACAGATACGCAGTATTTT. It codes for CASSPWGSGRPGSSTDTQYF.

This clonotype has a single count. J is TRBJ2-7 and V is TRBV10-2; D perhaps matches TRBD2 (6 bases). Trimming took off 0 bases at V and 7 bases at J, with 13 bases between the two ends. The CDR3 runs 14 residues. From germline, CDR1 is WSHSY and CDR2 SAAADI. CDR3 nucleotides: TGCGCCAGCAGTGAGTCCCGGGACTTGGCGGAGCAGTACTTC. Translation: CASSESRDLAEQYF.

There are many counts of this clonotype. CDR3 bases: TGTGCCATCAGTGAGTCCGGGGGCGAGCAGTACTTC. Translating it yields CAISESGGEQYF. The chain links TRBV10-3 to TRBJ2-7; a weak D match, TRBD2 (6 bases). CDR3 length: 12 amino acids. Germline V gives CDR1 ENHRY, CDR2 SYGVKD. The germline V and J ends were trimmed by 0 bases and 6 bases, with 6 bases remaining between them.

This clonotype was found many times. This rearrangement joins TRBV5-1 to TRBJ1-1; maybe TRBD1 (6 bases). The CDR3 runs to 14 residues. Trimming removed 0 bases at V and 8 bases at J, with 14 bases between. Germline CDR1 is SGHRS and CDR2 is YFSETQ. The CDR3 spells CASSLGDGGREAFF. DNA for the CDR3: TGCGCCAGCAGCTTGGGCGACGGGGGCAGAGAAGCTTTCTTT.

This clonotype came up many times. The V and J genes are TRBV10-3 and TRBJ1-2; TRBD1 matches 7 bases. This CDR3 has 16 amino acids. CDR1 and CDR2 from the germline V gene are ENHRY and SYGVKD. V shed 4 bases and J 6 bases; nucleotides not matched to a gene: 14. CDR3 sequence reads: CAISVPTQTGFDGYTF. The CDR3 bases are TGTGCCATCAGTGTCCCAACCCAGACAGGGTTCGATGGCTACACCTTC.

This clonotype was observed many times. This chain's CDR3 is CAWSVPGTADTQYF. As DNA, the CDR3 is TGTGCCTGGAGTGTACCCGGGACCGCAGATACGCAGTATTTT. This chain joins TRBV30 and TRBJ2-3, with D perhaps TRBD1 or TRBD2 (5 bases each). Germline assignment: CDR1 GTSNPN and CDR2 SVGIG (reference sequence). The CDR3 spans 14 residues. The V gene lost 0 bases and the J gene lost 4 bases, with 11 bases spanning the gap. The whole variable domain, filled in from reference TRBV30 and TRBJ2-3, reads SQTIHQWPATLVQPVGSPLSLECTVEGTSNPNLYWYRQAAGRGLQLLFYSVGIGQISSEVPQNLSASRPQDRQFILSSKKLLLSDSGFYLCAWSVPGTADTQYFGPGTRLTVL.

This clonotype occurred many times. This sequence joins TRBV20-1 and TRBJ1-1; TRBD1 is a possible D gene (5 bases). There are 13 residues in the CDR3. Trimming left V 1 base short and J 1 base short, with 7 bases between. The germline CDR1 and CDR2 sequences are DFQATT and SNEGSKA (reference sequence). The CDR3: CSARGDGNTEAFF. DNA for the CDR3: TGCAGTGCTAGAGGGGACGGGAACACTGAAGCTTTCTTT.

This clonotype is medium-sized (0.01 to 0.1%) in the sample. The chain is built from TRBV20-1 and TRBJ2-2; D is possibly TRBD2 (5 bases). Germline lookup yields CDR1 DFQATT and CDR2 SNEGSKA (reference sequence). Trimming cost V 0 bases and J 2 bases, with 10 bases left between them. The CDR3 length is 15 residues. CDR3 amino acids: CSARDSGTNTGELFF. CDR3 bases: TGCAGTGCTAGAGACAGCGGAACAAACACCGGGGAGCTGTTTTTT.